The next 20 T cell receptor beta chains were all read from a single sample in a study of neoadjuvant anti-PD-1 for oral cavity cancer (dated by TCRdb to about 2021). The sample's time point, from its label and the paper: before neoadjuvant nivolumab. Libraries were built with the immunoSEQ multiplex PCR assay. TCRdb mirrors the immuneACCESS table, restricted to in-frame sequences. Some clones are absent from its copies; in checked studies, under half trace to an unresolved V gene, and the reason for the others is unknown. The sample profile shows about 11,000 clones; 52% of them were found once. Clones ranked in the top ten supply over 20% of the sample. The sequencing here drew on tumor tissue, taken before nivolumab (anti-PD-1) treatment. Receptors originate from a person aged 35-79 years with oral cavity squamous cell carcinoma.

This clone was counted only a few times. This rearrangement joins TRBV5-4 to TRBJ1-6; 10 positions agree with TRBD1. This CDR3 contains 17 residues. The V and J ends lost 4 bases and 7 bases, in that order; junction bases with no gene match: 11. CDR1 is SGHNT, CDR2 YYREEE, per germline (reference sequence). CDR3 sequence reads: CASSTTGQGSRNSPLHF. CDR3 nucleotides: TGTGCCAGCAGCACCACGGGACAGGGGTCAAGGAATTCACCCCTCCACTTT.

This clone showed up just a few times. The chain carries TRBV28 and TRBJ1-6; D perhaps matches TRBD1 (5 bases). CDR1 and CDR2 (germline): MDHEN, SYDVKM. The CDR3 spans 12 residues. Trimming cost V 3 bases and J 10 bases, with 7 bases left between them. CDR3 DNA: TGTGCCAGCAGTTTCAGGGCCTCACCCCTCCACTTT. It yields the protein CASSFRASPLHF.

This chain connects TRBV2 to TRBJ1-5; D gene ambiguous. This CDR3 is 14 amino acids long. Trimming removed 2 bases from V and 4 bases from J, with 9 bases in between. Germline V gene sequence: CDR1 SNHLY, CDR2 FYNNEI. The CDR3 region is CASSEINRNQPQHF. CDR3 nucleotide sequence: TGTGCCAGCAGTGAAATCAACAGAAATCAGCCCCAGCATTTT.

In its sample, this clone was seen a few times. The chain links TRBV29-1 to TRBJ2-1; D call uncertain. V lost 0 bases and J lost 4, with 13 bases in between. Germline assignment: CDR1 SQVTM and CDR2 ANQGSEA. This CDR3 is 15 amino acids long. The DNA of the CDR3 is TGCAGCGTTGAAGATCTCCGAGACGGGTACAATGAGCAGTTCTTC. It is translated as CSVEDLRDGYNEQFF.

The V and J genes are TRBV4-1 and TRBJ2-7, with 8 bases matching TRBD1. V dropped 4 bases and J dropped 7; count of bases not matched to a gene: 9. CDR1 is MGHRA and CDR2 is YSYEKL in the germline V gene. This CDR3 has 14 amino acids. In nucleotides, the CDR3 is TGCGCCAGCAGCCGCCAGACAGGGGACGATGAGCAGTACTTC. Translating it yields CASSRQTGDDEQYF.

The chain combines TRBV5-6 with TRBJ2-5, with TRBD2 identical over 13 bases. The length of the CDR3 is 16 residues. Trimming at V came to 4 bases and at J to 5 bases, leaving 8 bases not matched to a gene. CDR1 is SGHDT, CDR2 YYEEEE, per germline. The CDR3 protein is CASSPGLAGALETQYF. The CDR3 DNA reads TGTGCCAGCAGCCCTGGACTAGCGGGAGCTCTGGAGACCCAGTACTTC. The entire variable domain, with the rest obtained from reference TRBV5-6 and TRBJ2-5, is as follows: DAGVTQSPTHLIKTRGQQVTLRCSPKSGHDTVSWYQQALGQGPQFIFQYYEEEERQRGNFPDRFSGHQFPNYSSELNVNALLLGDSALYLCASSPGLAGALETQYFGPGTRLLVL.

The count of this clone is one. The genes are TRBV30 and TRBJ2-1; D is unresolved. In germline, CDR1 is GTSNPN, CDR2 SVGIG (reference sequence). V lost 5 bases, J lost 0 bases, and 8 bases lay in between. The length of the CDR3 is 13 residues. CDR3 coding DNA: TGTGCCTGGGGGCAGAGCTCCTACAATGAGCAGTTCTTC. Encoded protein: CAWGQSSYNEQFF.

V is TRBV9 and J is TRBJ1-5; no reliable D call. Germline assignment: CDR1 SGDLS and CDR2 YYNGEE. The CDR3 covers 15 residues. Trimming took off 1 base at V and 5 bases at J, with 13 bases between the two ends. Here the CDR3 reads CASSVSGKGDQPQHF. CDR3 nucleotide sequence: TGTGCCAGCAGCGTATCGGGCAAGGGTGATCAGCCCCAGCATTTT.

The chain is built from TRBV6-1 and TRBJ1-2, with no clear D. Germline V gives CDR1 MNHNS, CDR2 SASEGT. The V gene lost 3 bases and the J gene lost 3 bases, with 5 bases spanning the gap. The CDR3 has 12 residues. CDR3 loop: CASSDIYYGYTF. The CDR3 DNA reads TGTGCCAGCAGTGACATATACTATGGCTACACCTTC.

This clone appeared a single time. The rearrangement uses TRBV7-2 and TRBJ2-5, with TRBD2 matching 12 bases. With V trimmed by 5 bases and J by 5 bases, 6 bases remained unmatched. Germline V gene data show CDR1 as SGHTA and CDR2 as FQGNSA. The CDR3 is 15 residues long. For the CDR3, the DNA is TGTGCCAGCAGCGCTAGCGGGGGGGCGTTGGAGACCCAGTACTTC. It encodes CASSASGGALETQYF.

The J gene is TRBJ1-4, the V gene TRBV18, with 10 bases fitting TRBD1. J was trimmed by 10 bases and V by 3 bases; bases with no gene match: 5. The CDR3 has 14 residues. Germline V lookup: CDR1 KGHSH, CDR2 LQKENI. CDR3 amino acids: CASSPSRDRGKLFF. DNA of the CDR3: TGTGCCAGCTCACCCTCACGGGACAGGGGAAAACTGTTTTTT. Variable domain in full (rest from reference TRBV18 and TRBJ1-4): NAGVMQNPRHLVRRRGQEARLRCSPMKGHSHVYWYRQLPEEGLKFMVYLQKENIIDESGMPKERFSAEFPKEGPSILRIQQVVRGDSAAYFCASSPSRDRGKLFFGSGTQLSVL.

This clone was found a few times. This chain uses TRBV23-1 with TRBJ1-5; D not resolved. TRBV23-1 is given ORF status, its function remaining uncertain. This CDR3 comprises 14 residues. Trimming pared 3 bases from V and 12 bases from J, leaving 18 bases between. The CDR3 sequence is CASSHSNRARLQHF. DNA for the CDR3: TGCGCCAGCAGTCATTCCAATCGAGCGAGGCTCCAGCATTTT.

In its sample, this clone is medium-sized. This chain connects TRBV4-3 to TRBJ2-1; 12 bases are a match to TRBD1. With 0 bases clipped from V and 9 bases from J, the junction kept 6 bases outside the gene matches. The CDR3 has 16 amino acids. Germline-derived CDR1 and CDR2 are LGHNA and YSLEER. CDR3 protein: CASSQDGGQGAGEQFF. The DNA of the CDR3 is TGCGCCAGCAGCCAAGATGGGGGACAGGGGGCTGGTGAGCAGTTCTTC.

The V gene is TRBV28, the J gene TRBJ1-2, with a weak D call TRBD1 (6 bases). This CDR3 has 12 residues. Germline CDR1 reads MDHEN; CDR2 reads SYDVKM. Trimming left V 5 bases short and J 6 bases short, with 10 bases between. The CDR3 protein is CASSDRTDGYTF. As DNA, the CDR3 is TGTGCCAGCAGTGACAGGACCGATGGCTACACCTTC.

The J gene is TRBJ2-3, the V gene TRBV5-1, with TRBD2 matching over 11 bases. V lost 4 bases to trimming and J lost 3 bases; unmatched junction nucleotides: 10. Germline lookup yields CDR1 SGHRS and CDR2 YFSETQ. This CDR3 spans 17 amino acids. The CDR3 here is CASSRKYSGGATDTQYF. CDR3 DNA sequence: TGCGCCAGCAGCAGAAAATATAGCGGGGGGGCAACAGATACGCAGTATTTT. The whole variable domain, filled in from reference TRBV5-1 and TRBJ2-3, reads KAGVTQTPRYLIKTRGQQVTLSCSPISGHRSVSWYQQTPGQGLQFLFEYFSETQRNKGNFPGRFSGRQFSNSRSEMNVSTLELGDSALYLCASSRKYSGGATDTQYFGPGTRLTVL.

The chain carries TRBV4-3 and TRBJ2-6; TRBD2 matches at 9 bases. V lost 2 bases, J lost 2 bases, and 1 base stayed unmatched. The CDR3 consists of 16 residues. Germline loops: CDR1 LGHNA, CDR2 YSLEER. The CDR3 DNA is TGCGCCAGCAGCCAAAGCGGGGGGCCTGGGGCCAACGTCCTGACTTTC. The encoded protein is CASSQSGGPGANVLTF.

This clone has a handful of counts. V and J are TRBV5-1 and TRBJ1-1; D remains ambiguous. The CDR3 is made up of 14 amino acids. From germline, CDR1 is SGHRS and CDR2 YFSETQ. Trimming took 0 bases from V and 11 from J, leaving 17 bases between them. The DNA of the CDR3 is TGCGCCAGCAGCTTGGGCGGACTGTGGGAGGAGGCTTTCTTT. This translates into CASSLGGLWEEAFF.

This chain joins TRBV5-6 and TRBJ1-6, with D perhaps TRBD1 (5 bases). The CDR3 has 14 amino acids. The V and J ends lost 2 bases and 4 bases respectively, with 7 bases between them. In germline, CDR1 is SGHDT, CDR2 YYEEEE. DNA for the CDR3: TGTGCCAGCAGCTTCGGACAATATAATTCACCCCTCCACTTT. Its protein is CASSFGQYNSPLHF. The variable domain in full, completed from reference TRBV5-6 and TRBJ1-6, reads DAGVTQSPTHLIKTRGQQVTLRCSPKSGHDTVSWYQQALGQGPQFIFQYYEEEERQRGNFPDRFSGHQFPNYSSELNVNALLLGDSALYLCASSFGQYNSPLHFGNGTRLTVT.

The chain combines TRBV5-8 with TRBJ1-1, with 7 bases identical to TRBD1. The ends lost 2 bases at V and 0 bases at J; junction bases unmatched: 13. This CDR3 contains 18 residues. Germline V gene lookup returns CDR1 SGHTS and CDR2 YDEGEE. In DNA form, the CDR3 reads TGTGCCAGCAGCTTCGGGAGACAGGGAAGGACTGTGAACACTGAAGCTTTCTTT. Protein sequence: CASSFGRQGRTVNTEAFF.

This clone turned up a few times. The chain joins TRBV6-1 to TRBJ1-2, with D tentatively TRBD1 (5 bases). V gave up 8 bases and J gave up 7 bases, with 17 bases separating them. The CDR3 loop spans 13 amino acids. Per germline, CDR1 MNHNS and CDR2 SASEGT. The DNA of the CDR3 is TGTGCCAGCGTCGACAATCAGGGCGGTGGCTACACCTTC. The encoded protein is CASVDNQGGGYTF.